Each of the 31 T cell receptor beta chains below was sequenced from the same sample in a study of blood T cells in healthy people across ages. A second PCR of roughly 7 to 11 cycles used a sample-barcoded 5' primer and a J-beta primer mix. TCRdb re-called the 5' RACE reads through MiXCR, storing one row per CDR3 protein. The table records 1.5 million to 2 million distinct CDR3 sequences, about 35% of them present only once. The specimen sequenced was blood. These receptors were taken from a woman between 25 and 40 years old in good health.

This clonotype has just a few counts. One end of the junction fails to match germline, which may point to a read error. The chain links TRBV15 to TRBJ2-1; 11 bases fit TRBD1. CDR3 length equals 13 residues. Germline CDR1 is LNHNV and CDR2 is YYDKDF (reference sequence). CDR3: CTTGQGAGNEQFF. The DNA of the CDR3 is TGTACCACAGGACAGGGGGCGGGCAATGAGCAGTTCTTC.

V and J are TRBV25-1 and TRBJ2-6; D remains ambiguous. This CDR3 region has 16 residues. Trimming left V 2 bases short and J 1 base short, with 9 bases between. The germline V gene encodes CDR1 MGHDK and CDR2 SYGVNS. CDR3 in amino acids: CASSEELGSGANVLTF. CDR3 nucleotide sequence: TGTGCCAGCAGTGAAGAGCTGGGTTCTGGGGCCAACGTCCTGACTTTC.

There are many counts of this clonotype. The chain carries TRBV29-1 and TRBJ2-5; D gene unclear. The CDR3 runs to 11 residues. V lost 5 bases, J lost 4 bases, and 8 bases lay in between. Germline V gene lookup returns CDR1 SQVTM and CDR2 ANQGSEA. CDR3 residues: CSVFERETQYF. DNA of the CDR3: TGCAGCGTTTTCGAGCGAGAGACCCAGTACTTC.

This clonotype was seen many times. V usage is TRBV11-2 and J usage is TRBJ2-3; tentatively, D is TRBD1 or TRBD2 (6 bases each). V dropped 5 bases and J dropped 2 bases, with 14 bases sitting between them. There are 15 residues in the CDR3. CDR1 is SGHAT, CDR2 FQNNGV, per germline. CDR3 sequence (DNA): TGTGCCAGCAGCCTCGGAGGGGGAAACACAGATACGCAGTATTTT. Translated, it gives CASSLGGGNTDTQYF.

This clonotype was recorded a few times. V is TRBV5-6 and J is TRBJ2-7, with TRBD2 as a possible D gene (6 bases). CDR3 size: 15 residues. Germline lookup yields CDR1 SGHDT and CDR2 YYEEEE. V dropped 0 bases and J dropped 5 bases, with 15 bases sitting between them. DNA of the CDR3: TGTGCCAGCAGCTTGGATATCTCACCGGGGGACGAGCAGTACTTC. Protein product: CASSLDISPGDEQYF.

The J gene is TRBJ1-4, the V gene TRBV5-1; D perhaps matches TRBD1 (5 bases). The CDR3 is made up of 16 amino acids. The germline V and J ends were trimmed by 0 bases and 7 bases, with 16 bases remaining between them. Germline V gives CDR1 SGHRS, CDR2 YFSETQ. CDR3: CASSLESGLGGEKLFF. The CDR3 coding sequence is TGCGCCAGCAGCTTGGAGTCGGGACTGGGGGGTGAAAAACTGTTTTTT.

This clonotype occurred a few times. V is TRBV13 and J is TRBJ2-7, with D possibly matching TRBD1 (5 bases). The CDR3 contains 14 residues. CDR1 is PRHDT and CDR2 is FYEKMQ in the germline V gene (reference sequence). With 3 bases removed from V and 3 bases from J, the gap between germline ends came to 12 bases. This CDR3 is CASSFLTDRYEQYF. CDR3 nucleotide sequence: TGTGCCAGCAGCTTCCTGACAGACCGCTACGAGCAGTACTTC.

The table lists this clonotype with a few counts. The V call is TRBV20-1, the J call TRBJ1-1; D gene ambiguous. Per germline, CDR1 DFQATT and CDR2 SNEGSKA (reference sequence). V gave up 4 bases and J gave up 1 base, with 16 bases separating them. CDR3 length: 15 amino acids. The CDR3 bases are TGCAGTGCTATCTCCCCGTGGGTTACGAACACTGAAGCTTTCTTT. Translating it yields CSAISPWVTNTEAFF.

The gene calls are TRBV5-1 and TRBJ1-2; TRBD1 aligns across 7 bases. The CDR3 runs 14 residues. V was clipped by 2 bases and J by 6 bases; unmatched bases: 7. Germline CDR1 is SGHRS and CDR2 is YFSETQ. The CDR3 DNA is TGCGCCAGCAGCTTTGCCGGGACAGAAAATGGCTACACCTTC. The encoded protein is CASSFAGTENGYTF.

CDR3 sequence: CASSVASGGTYEQYF. The CDR3 DNA reads as TGTGCCAGCAGCGTAGCGAGCGGGGGGACGTACGAGCAGTACTTC. The J gene is TRBJ2-7, the V gene TRBV9, with 9 bases identical to TRBD2. V trimming: 0 bases; J trimming: 4 bases; junction bases outside the gene matches: 5. CDR1 SGDLS and CDR2 YYNGEE come from the germline V gene. CDR3 length equals 15 residues.

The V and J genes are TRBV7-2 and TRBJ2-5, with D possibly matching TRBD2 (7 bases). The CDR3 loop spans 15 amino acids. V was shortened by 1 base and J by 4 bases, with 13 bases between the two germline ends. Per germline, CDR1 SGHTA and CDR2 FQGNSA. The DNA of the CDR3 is TGTGCCAGCAGCTTAGTGGGGGCGGGGGTAGAGACCCAGTACTTC. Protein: CASSLVGAGVETQYF.

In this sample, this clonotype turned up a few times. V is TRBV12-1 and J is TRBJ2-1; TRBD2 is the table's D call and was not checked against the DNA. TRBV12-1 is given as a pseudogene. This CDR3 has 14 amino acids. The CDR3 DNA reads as TGTGCCAGCACGTGCGGGGGGGTATACAATGAGCAGTTCTTC. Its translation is CASTCGGVYNEQFF.

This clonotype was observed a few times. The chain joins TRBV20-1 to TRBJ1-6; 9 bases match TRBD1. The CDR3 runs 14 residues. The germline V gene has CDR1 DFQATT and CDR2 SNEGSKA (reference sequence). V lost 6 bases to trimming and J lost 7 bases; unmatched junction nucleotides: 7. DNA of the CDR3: TGCAGTGCACTAGGACAGGGGCGAAATTCACCCCTCCACTTT. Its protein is CSALGQGRNSPLHF.

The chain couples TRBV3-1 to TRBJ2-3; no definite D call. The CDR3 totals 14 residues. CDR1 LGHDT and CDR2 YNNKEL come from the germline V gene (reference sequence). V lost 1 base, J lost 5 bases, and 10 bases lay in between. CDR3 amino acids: CASSQGSNIDTQYF. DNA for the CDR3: TGTGCCAGCAGCCAAGGATCTAACATAGATACGCAGTATTTT.

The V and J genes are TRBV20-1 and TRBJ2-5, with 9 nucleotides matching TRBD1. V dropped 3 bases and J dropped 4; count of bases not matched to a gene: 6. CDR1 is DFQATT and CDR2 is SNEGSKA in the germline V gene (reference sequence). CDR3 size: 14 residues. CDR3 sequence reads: CSASRGQGLETQYF. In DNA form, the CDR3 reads TGCAGTGCTAGTCGGGGACAGGGATTAGAGACCCAGTACTTC.

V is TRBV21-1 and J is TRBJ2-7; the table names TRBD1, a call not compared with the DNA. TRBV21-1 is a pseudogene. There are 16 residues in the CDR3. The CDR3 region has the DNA TGTGCCAGCAGCAACCGGGACCCCTCCGGGGCGCTCGAGCAGTACTTC. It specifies CASSNRDPSGALEQYF.

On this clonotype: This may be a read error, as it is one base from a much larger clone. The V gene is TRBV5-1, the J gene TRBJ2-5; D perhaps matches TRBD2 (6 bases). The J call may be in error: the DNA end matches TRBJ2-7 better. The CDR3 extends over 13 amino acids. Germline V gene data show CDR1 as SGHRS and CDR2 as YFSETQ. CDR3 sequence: CAGSLEWGGEQYF. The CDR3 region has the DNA TGCGCCGGCAGCTTGGAATGGGGAGGCGAGCAGTACTTC.

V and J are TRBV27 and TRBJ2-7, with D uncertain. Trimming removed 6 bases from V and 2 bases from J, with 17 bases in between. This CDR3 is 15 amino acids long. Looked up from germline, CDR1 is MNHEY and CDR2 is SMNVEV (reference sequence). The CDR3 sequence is CASSVQSQATYEQYF. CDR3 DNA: TGTGCCAGCAGCGTCCAGAGTCAGGCAACCTACGAGCAGTACTTC.

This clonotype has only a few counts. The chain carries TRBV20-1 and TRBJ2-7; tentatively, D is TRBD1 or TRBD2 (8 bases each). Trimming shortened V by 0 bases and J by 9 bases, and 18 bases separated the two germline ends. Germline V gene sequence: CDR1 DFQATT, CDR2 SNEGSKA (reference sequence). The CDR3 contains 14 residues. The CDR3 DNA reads TGCAGTGCTAGAGAAACTAGCGGTACAGGGGGGCAGTACTTC. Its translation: CSARETSGTGGQYF.

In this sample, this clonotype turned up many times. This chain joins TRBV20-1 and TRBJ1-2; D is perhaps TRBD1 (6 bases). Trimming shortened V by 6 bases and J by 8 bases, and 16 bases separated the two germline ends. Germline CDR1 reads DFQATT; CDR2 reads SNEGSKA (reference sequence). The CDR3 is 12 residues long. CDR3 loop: CSAWAGGEGYTF. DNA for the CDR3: TGCAGTGCCTGGGCGGGGGGCGAGGGCTACACCTTC.

The CDR3 DNA sequence: TGTGCCAGCAGCGCCACAGTAAGCTCCTACAATGAGCAGTTCTTC. This codes for CASSATVSSYNEQFF. This rearrangement joins TRBV7-6 to TRBJ2-1, with D unresolved. Germline-derived CDR1 and CDR2 are SGHVS and FNYEAQ. CDR3 length: 15 amino acids. V lost 5 bases and J 0 bases, leaving 11 bases between the germline ends. The full variable domain, with the rest looked up from reference TRBV7-6 and TRBJ2-1, is GAGVSQSPRYKVTKRGQDVALRCDPISGHVSLYWYRQALGQGPEFLTYFNYEAQQDKSGLPNDRFSAERPEGSISTLTIQRTEQRDSAMYRCASSATVSSYNEQFFGPGTRLTVL.

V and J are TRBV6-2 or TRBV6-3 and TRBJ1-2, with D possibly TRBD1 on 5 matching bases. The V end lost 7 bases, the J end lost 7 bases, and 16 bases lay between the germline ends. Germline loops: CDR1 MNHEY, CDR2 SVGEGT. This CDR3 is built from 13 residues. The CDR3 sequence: CASTITAGGGYTF. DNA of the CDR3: TGTGCCAGCACCATTACCGCCGGGGGTGGCTACACCTTC.

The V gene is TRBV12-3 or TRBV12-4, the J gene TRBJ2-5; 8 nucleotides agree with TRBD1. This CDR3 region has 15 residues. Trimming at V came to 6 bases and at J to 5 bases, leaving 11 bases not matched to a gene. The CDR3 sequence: CASRGQAMWRETQYF. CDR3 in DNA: TGTGCCAGCAGGGGACAGGCCATGTGGAGGGAGACCCAGTACTTC.

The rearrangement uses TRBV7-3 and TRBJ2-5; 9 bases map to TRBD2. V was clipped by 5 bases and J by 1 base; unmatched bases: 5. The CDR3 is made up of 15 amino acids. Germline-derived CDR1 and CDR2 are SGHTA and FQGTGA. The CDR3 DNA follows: TGTGCCAGCAGCGCCCCTAGCGGGGTCCAAGAGACCCAGTACTTC. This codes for CASSAPSGVQETQYF.

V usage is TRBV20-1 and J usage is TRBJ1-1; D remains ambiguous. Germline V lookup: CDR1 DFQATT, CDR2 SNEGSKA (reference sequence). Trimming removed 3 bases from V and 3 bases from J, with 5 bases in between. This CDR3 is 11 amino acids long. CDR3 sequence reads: CSASTDTEAFF. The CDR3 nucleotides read TGCAGTGCTAGTACGGACACTGAAGCTTTCTTT.

This CDR3 is CASRDGTGGNGYTF. The CDR3, as DNA: TGTGCCAGCAGGGATGGGACAGGGGGCAATGGCTACACCTTC. This chain joins TRBV28 and TRBJ1-2; TRBD1 agrees at 12 bases. The J segment lost 6 bases and the V segment lost 6 bases, leaving 5 bases of the junction unmatched. Germline V lookup: CDR1 MDHEN, CDR2 SYDVKM. CDR3 length equals 14 residues.

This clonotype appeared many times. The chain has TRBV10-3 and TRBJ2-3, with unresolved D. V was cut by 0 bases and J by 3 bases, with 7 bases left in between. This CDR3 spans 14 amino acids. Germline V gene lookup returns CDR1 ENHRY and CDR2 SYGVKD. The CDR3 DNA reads TGTGCCATCAGTGAGTCGAGTGGAACAGATACGCAGTATTTT. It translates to CAISESSGTDTQYF.

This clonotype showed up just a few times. CDR3 sequence: CATGGYGQNIQYF. The CDR3 nucleotides are TGTGCCACCGGTGGCTATGGCCAAAACATTCAGTACTTC. The rearrangement links TRBV15 to TRBJ2-4; D call uncertain. The CDR3 is 13 amino acids. The V end lost 8 bases, the J end lost 5 bases, and 13 bases lay between the germline ends. Germline CDR1 is LNHNV and CDR2 is YYDKDF (reference sequence).

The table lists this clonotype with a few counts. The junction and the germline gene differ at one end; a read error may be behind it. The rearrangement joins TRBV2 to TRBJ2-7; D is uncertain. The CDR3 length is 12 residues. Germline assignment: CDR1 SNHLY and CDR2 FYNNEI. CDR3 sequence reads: CATSDDTYEQYF. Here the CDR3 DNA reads TGTGCCACCAGTGATGATACCTACGAGCAGTACTTC.

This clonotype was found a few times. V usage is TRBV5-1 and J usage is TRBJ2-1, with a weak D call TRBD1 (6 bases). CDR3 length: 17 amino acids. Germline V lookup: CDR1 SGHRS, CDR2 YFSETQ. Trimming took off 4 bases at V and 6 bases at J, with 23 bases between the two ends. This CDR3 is CASSLDTWGPHFNEQFF. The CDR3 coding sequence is TGCGCCAGCAGCCTGGATACTTGGGGGCCCCATTTCAATGAGCAGTTCTTC.

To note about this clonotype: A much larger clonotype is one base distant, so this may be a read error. The CDR3 DNA reads as TGTGCCAGCGGAGTCCTAGCATCCGAGACCCAGTACTTC. It specifies CASGVLASETQYF. V is TRBV27 and J is TRBJ2-5; possible D gene TRBD2, 5 bases. Germline assignment: CDR1 MNHEY and CDR2 SMNVEV (reference sequence). This CDR3 region has 13 residues. V lost 8 bases to trimming and J lost 5 bases, with 15 bases between them.